The 18 T cell receptor beta chains below were found in one sample sequenced in a study of a mutant IDH1 vaccine in newly diagnosed glioma. Produced via immunoSEQ multiplex PCR; TCRdb's table is partial and in-frame only. This table has tens of thousands of clones, 84% appearing once. The time point here: week 23, last vaccination. Topical imiquimod accompanied each vaccine dose, which consisted of 300 ug of mutant IDH1 20-mer peptide. Their target antigens are unknown. Sequences were derived from PBMCs, sampled from a glioma patient whose treatment included an IDH1 peptide vaccine. The receptors here all came from a man aged 18 to 30 with glioma.

The J gene is TRBJ2-5, the V gene TRBV15; D may be TRBD2 (6 bases). CDR1 and CDR2 from the germline V gene are LNHNV and YYDKDF (reference sequence). This CDR3 region has 17 residues. Trimming removed 0 bases at V and 2 bases at J, with 16 bases between. The CDR3 here is CATSRDGTYGEQETQYF. CDR3 sequence (DNA): TGTGCCACCAGCAGAGACGGGACTTACGGAGAACAAGAGACCCAGTACTTC.

The J gene is TRBJ1-2, the V gene TRBV5-1, with a possible D match to TRBD1 (5 bases). Trimming removed 3 bases at V and 0 bases at J, with 12 bases between. The CDR3 has 15 residues. Germline CDR1 is SGHRS and CDR2 is YFSETQ. CDR3 in amino acids: CASSWTGGTNYGYTF. The CDR3 coding sequence is TGCGCCAGCAGCTGGACCGGGGGAACTAACTATGGCTACACCTTC.

The rearrangement uses TRBV18 and TRBJ2-6; TRBD1 might be the D (6 bases). The CDR3 runs 18 residues. Germline CDR1 is KGHSH and CDR2 is LQKENI. V lost 3 bases, J lost 0 bases, and 15 bases lay in between. The CDR3 is CASSPLTGADSGANVLTF. The CDR3 DNA reads as TGTGCCAGCTCACCTTTGACAGGAGCCGACTCTGGGGCCAACGTCCTGACTTTC.

The chain uses TRBV9 and TRBJ2-7; D remains unclear. Germline V gene data show CDR1 as SGDLS and CDR2 as YYNGEE. This CDR3 comprises 13 residues. Trimming stripped 4 bases from V and 3 bases from J, with 11 bases between. The CDR3 protein is CASSPDLHYEQYF. The CDR3 DNA follows: TGTGCCAGCAGCCCGGACCTACACTACGAGCAGTACTTC.

This chain connects TRBV7-6 to TRBJ1-6; no clear D. The length of the CDR3 is 16 residues. V was clipped by 4 bases and J by 0 bases, with 10 bases between them. The V gene's germline CDR1 is SGHVS and CDR2 FNYEAQ. CDR3 region: CASSSKQSSYNSPLHF. The CDR3 region has the DNA TGTGCCAGCAGCTCGAAACAGAGCTCCTATAATTCACCCCTCCACTTT.

With regard to this clone: Additional DNA sequences in this sample encode the identical CDR3. The chain uses TRBV18 and TRBJ2-7; 11 bases align to TRBD1. The ends lost 3 bases at V and 2 bases at J; junction bases unmatched: 0. CDR3 length: 14 residues. Germline CDR1 KGHSH, CDR2 LQKENI. The DNA of the CDR3 is TGTGCCAGCTCACCGGGACAGGGGGCCTACGAGCAGTACTTC. Translation gives CASSPGQGAYEQYF.

The chain combines TRBV5-1 with TRBJ2-5, with TRBD1 matching over 7 bases. V lost 6 bases and J lost 2; bases outside the gene matches: 4. Germline CDR1 SGHRS, CDR2 YFSETQ. CDR3 length equals 13 residues. The CDR3 here is CASTGTAQETQYF. Written as DNA, the CDR3 is TGCGCCAGCACCGGGACAGCGCAAGAGACCCAGTACTTC.

In this sample, this clone turned up once. The chain recombines TRBV7-2 with TRBJ2-1; D unresolved. CDR3 size: 15 residues. CDR1 and CDR2 (germline): SGHTA, FQGNSA. Trimming shortened V by 4 bases and J by 4 bases, and 14 bases separated the two germline ends. As DNA, the CDR3 is TGTGCCAGCAGCTCCAGACCAGCCGGGTACAATGAGCAGTTCTTC. Translated, it gives CASSSRPAGYNEQFF.

This clone was observed a few times. The rearrangement uses TRBV6-5 and TRBJ1-1; D is possibly TRBD1 (5 bases). This CDR3 spans 13 amino acids. V lost 10 bases to trimming and J lost 4 bases, with 16 bases between them. Per the germline V gene, CDR1 is MNHEY and CDR2 is SVGAGI. DNA for the CDR3: TGTGCCACCAAGGGGTCAGGGAGCACTGAAGCTTTCTTT. It is translated as CATKGSGSTEAFF.

The chain uses TRBV28 and TRBJ1-1; D is unclear. CDR1 MDHEN and CDR2 SYDVKM come from the germline V gene. This CDR3 comprises 10 residues. V lost 5 bases and J 9 bases, leaving 7 bases between the germline ends. This chain's CDR3 is CASSTQKAFF. CDR3 DNA: TGTGCCAGCAGTACCCAAAAAGCTTTCTTT.

This clone was seen only once. J is TRBJ2-7 and V is TRBV7-9; D is perhaps TRBD2 (5 bases). Germline V lookup: CDR1 SEHNR, CDR2 FQNEAQ (reference sequence). This CDR3 is 13 amino acids long. The V gene lost 6 bases and the J gene lost 0 bases, with 9 bases spanning the gap. CDR3 sequence (DNA): TGTGCCAGCAGACTAGGCACCTCCTACGAGCAGTACTTC. Encoded protein: CASRLGTSYEQYF.

The chain carries TRBV9 and TRBJ1-2; a weak D match, TRBD1 (6 bases). Germline lookup yields CDR1 SGDLS and CDR2 YYNGEE. Trimming pared 5 bases from V and 0 bases from J, leaving 17 bases between. This CDR3 is built from 16 residues. CDR3 in amino acids: CASRKLGTTANYGYTF. As DNA, the CDR3 is TGTGCCAGCAGAAAACTCGGGACAACAGCTAACTATGGCTACACCTTC. The entire variable domain, with the rest obtained from reference TRBV9 and TRBJ1-2, is as follows: DSGVTQTPKHLITATGQRVTLRCSPRSGDLSVYWYQQSLDQGLQFLIQYYNGEERAKGNILERFSAQQFPDLHSELNLSSLELGDSALYFCASRKLGTTANYGYTFGSGTRLTVV.

With respect to this clone: Other DNA sequences in the same sample also yield this CDR3. The chain combines TRBV9 with TRBJ2-7; perhaps TRBD2 as D (5 bases). Per the germline V gene, CDR1 is SGDLS and CDR2 is YYNGEE. V lost 0 bases to trimming and J lost 1 base, with 5 bases between them. The CDR3 has 13 residues. CDR3 region: CASSVGGSYEQYF. CDR3 coding DNA: TGTGCCAGCAGCGTAGGAGGGTCCTACGAGCAGTACTTC. Full variable domain (missing parts from reference TRBV9 and TRBJ2-7): DSGVTQTPKHLITATGQRVTLRCSPRSGDLSVYWYQQSLDQGLQFLIQYYNGEERAKGNILERFSAQQFPDLHSELNLSSLELGDSALYFCASSVGGSYEQYFGPGTRLTVT.

The genes are TRBV6-1 and TRBJ1-5; D remains ambiguous. Trimming stripped 10 bases from V and 2 bases from J, with 12 bases between. CDR1 is MNHNS, CDR2 SASEGT, per germline. This CDR3 is 13 amino acids long. The CDR3 region has the DNA TGTGCCACCACCTCTTACGGCAATCAGCCCCAGCATTTT. As protein: CATTSYGNQPQHF.

The V and J genes are TRBV12-5 and TRBJ2-3; TRBD2 agrees at 10 bases. The V segment lost 5 bases and the J segment 0 bases; nucleotides outside the gene matches: 5. The CDR3 is 16 residues long. Germline CDR1 and CDR2: LGHNT and FRNRAP. The CDR3 region is CASGTTSGVSTDTQYF. CDR3 DNA: TGTGCTAGTGGTACTACTAGCGGGGTAAGCACAGATACGCAGTATTTT.

V gene TRBV5-5 combines with J gene TRBJ1-2, with D possibly TRBD1 on 5 matching bases. Germline V gene lookup returns CDR1 SGHKS and CDR2 YYEKEE (reference sequence). The CDR3 totals 14 residues. V was trimmed by 1 base and J by 8 bases, leaving 15 bases between them. The CDR3 spells CASSLSSGASGYTF. In DNA, the CDR3 is TGTGCCAGCAGCTTGAGTAGTGGGGCCTCGGGCTACACCTTC.

A single count supports this clone. The chain carries TRBV7-2 and TRBJ2-7; 9 bases agree with TRBD1. This CDR3 contains 16 residues. The V gene's germline CDR1 is SGHTA and CDR2 FQGNSA. The V and J ends lost 0 bases and 7 bases, in that order; junction bases with no gene match: 10. In DNA, the CDR3 is TGTGCCAGCAGCTTAGCGATTGGGACAGGGTTAGGAGAGCAGTACTTC. Amino acid sequence: CASSLAIGTGLGEQYF.

The rearrangement joins TRBV5-1 to TRBJ1-1; no definite D call. The V end lost 2 bases, the J end lost 8 bases, and 7 bases lay between the germline ends. The CDR3 covers 11 residues. Germline loops: CDR1 SGHRS, CDR2 YFSETQ. This chain's CDR3 is CASSFRSEAFF. CDR3 DNA: TGCGCCAGCAGCTTTCGGTCCGAAGCTTTCTTT.